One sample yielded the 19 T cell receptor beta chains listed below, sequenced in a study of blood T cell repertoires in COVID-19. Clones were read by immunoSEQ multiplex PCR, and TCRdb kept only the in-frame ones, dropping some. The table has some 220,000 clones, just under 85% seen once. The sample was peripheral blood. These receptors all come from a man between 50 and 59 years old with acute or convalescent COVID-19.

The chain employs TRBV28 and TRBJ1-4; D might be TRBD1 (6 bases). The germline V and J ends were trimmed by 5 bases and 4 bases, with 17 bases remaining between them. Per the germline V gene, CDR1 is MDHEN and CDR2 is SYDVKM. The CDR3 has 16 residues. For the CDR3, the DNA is TGTGCCAGCAGTATCCCCGCGACAGGCTTTAATGAAAAACTGTTTTTT. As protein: CASSIPATGFNEKLFF.

The CDR3 loop is CASSRRDRGYGYTF. The CDR3 region has the DNA TGTGCCAGCAGCCGGAGGGACAGGGGATATGGCTACACCTTC. The chain combines TRBV7-8 with TRBJ1-2; 10 positions match TRBD1. J lost 5 bases, V lost 5 bases, and 5 bases had no gene match. In germline, CDR1 is SGHVS, CDR2 FQNEAQ. The CDR3 spans 14 residues.

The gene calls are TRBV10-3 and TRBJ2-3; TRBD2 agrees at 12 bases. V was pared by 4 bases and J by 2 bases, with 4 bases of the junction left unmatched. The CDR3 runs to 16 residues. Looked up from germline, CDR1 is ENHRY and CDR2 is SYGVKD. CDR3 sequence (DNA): TGTGCCATCAGTGGTGGACTAGCGGGGAACACAGATACGCAGTATTTT. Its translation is CAISGGLAGNTDTQYF.

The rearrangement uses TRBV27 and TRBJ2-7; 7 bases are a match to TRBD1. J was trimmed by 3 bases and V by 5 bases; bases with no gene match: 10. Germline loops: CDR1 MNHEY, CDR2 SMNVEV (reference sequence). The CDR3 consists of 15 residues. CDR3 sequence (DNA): TGTGCCAGCAGTATCCGGGACAGTCGATTCTACGAGCAGTACTTC. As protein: CASSIRDSRFYEQYF.

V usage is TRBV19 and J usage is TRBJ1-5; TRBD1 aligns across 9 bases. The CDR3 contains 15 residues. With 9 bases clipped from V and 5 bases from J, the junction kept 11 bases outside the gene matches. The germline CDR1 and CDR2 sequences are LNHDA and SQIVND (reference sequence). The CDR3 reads CASLQPGQGDQPQHF. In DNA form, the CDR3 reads TGTGCCAGCCTACAACCGGGACAGGGAGATCAGCCCCAGCATTTT.

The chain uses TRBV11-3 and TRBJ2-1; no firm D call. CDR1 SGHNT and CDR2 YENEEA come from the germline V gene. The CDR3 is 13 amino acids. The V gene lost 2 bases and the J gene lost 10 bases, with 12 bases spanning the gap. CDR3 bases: TGTGCCAGCAGCTTAAGAGTTGAGCGAGAGCAGTTCTTC. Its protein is CASSLRVEREQFF.

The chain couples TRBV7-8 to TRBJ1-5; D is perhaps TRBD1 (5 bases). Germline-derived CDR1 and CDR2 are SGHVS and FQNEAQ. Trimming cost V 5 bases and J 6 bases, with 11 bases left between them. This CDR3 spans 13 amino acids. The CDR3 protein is CASSRAGGQPQHF. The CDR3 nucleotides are TGTGCCAGCAGCCGCGCGGGGGGTCAGCCCCAGCATTTT.

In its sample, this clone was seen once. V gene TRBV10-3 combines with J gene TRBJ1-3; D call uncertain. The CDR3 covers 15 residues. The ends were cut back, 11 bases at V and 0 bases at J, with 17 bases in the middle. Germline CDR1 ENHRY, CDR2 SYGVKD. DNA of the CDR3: TGTGCCTCCGCGGGAGGTTTAGTCTCTGGAAACACCATATATTTT. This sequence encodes CASAGGLVSGNTIYF.

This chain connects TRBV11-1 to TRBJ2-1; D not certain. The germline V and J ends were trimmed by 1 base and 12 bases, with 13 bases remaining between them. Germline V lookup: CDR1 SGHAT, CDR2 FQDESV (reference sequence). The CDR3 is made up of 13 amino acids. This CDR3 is CASSLGGSWRQFF. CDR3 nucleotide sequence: TGTGCCAGCAGCTTAGGTGGTAGCTGGAGGCAGTTCTTC.

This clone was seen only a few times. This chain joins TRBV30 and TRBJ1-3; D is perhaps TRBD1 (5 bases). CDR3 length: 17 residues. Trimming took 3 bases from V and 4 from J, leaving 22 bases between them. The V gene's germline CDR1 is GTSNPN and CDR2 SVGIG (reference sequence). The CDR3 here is CAWSDLGLKLPGNTIYF. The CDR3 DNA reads TGTGCCTGGAGCGACCTGGGACTCAAACTACCCGGAAACACCATATATTTT.

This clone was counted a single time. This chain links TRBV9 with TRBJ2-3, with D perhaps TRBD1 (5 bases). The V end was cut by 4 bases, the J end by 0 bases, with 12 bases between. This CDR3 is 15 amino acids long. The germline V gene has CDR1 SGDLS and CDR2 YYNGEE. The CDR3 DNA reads TGTGCCAGCAGCTCAGGGTCACCTAGCACAGATACGCAGTATTTT. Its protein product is CASSSGSPSTDTQYF.

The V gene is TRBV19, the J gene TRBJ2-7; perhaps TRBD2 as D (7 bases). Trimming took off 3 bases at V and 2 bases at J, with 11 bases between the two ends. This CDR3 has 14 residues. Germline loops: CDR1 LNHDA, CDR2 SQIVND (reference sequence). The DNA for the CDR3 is TGTGCCAGTAGTATGAGGGGGGGTACCTACGAGCAGTACTTC. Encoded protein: CASSMRGGTYEQYF.

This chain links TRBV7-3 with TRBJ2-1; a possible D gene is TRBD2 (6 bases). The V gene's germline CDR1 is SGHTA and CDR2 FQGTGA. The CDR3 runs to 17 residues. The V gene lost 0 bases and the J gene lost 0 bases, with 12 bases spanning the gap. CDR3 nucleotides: TGTGCCAGCAGCTTAACGGGGCGGGGCTACTCCTACAATGAGCAGTTCTTC. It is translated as CASSLTGRGYSYNEQFF.

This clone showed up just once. The CDR3 bases are TGTGCCAGCAGTACGGACAGCCATCAGCCCCAGCATTTT. It is translated as CASSTDSHQPQHF. V gene TRBV12-3 or TRBV12-4 combines with J gene TRBJ1-5, with D perhaps TRBD1 (6 bases). The CDR3 has 13 residues. V gave up 5 bases and J gave up 5 bases, with 10 bases separating them.

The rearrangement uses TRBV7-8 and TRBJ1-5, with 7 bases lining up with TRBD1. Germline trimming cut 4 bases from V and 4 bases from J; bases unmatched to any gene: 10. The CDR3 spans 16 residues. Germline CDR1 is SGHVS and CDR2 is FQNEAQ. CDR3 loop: CASSSLASQGNQPQHF. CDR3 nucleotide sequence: TGTGCCAGCAGCTCACTAGCCTCACAGGGGAATCAGCCCCAGCATTTT.

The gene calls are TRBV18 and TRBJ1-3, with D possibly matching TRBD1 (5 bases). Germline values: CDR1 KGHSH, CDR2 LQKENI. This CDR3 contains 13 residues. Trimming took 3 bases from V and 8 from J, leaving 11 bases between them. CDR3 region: CASSPVGGHTIYF. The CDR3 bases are TGTGCCAGCTCACCGGTGGGGGGTCACACCATATATTTT.

CDR3 sequence reads: CASSRTGGYGYTF. The CDR3 DNA is TGTGCCAGCAGTCGGACAGGGGGCTATGGCTACACCTTC. The chain links TRBV6-5 to TRBJ1-2; 10 bases align to TRBD1. Trimming took 5 bases from V and 4 from J; bases not matched to a gene: 1. Per germline, CDR1 MNHEY and CDR2 SVGAGI. This CDR3 has 13 residues.

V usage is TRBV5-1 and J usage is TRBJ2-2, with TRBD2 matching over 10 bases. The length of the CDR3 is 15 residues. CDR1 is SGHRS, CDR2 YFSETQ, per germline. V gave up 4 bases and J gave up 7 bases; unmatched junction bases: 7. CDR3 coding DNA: TGCGCCAGCAGCGTCGGGACTAGCGTGGGCGGGGAGCTGTTTTTT. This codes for CASSVGTSVGGELFF.

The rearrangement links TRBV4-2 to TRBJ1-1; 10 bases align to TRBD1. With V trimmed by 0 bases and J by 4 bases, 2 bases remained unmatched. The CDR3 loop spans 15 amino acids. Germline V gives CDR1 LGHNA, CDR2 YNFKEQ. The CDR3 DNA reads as TGTGCCAGCAGCCAAGAATGGACAGGGGGCACTGAAGCTTTCTTT. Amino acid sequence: CASSQEWTGGTEAFF.